This entry lists 15 T cell receptor beta chains sequenced from one sample in a study of type 1 regulatory T cells. The antigens for these receptors are not known. One entry per CDR3 protein, called by TCRdb with MiXCR from the reads. The sample has 35,000 to 50,000 distinct CDR3 sequences, roughly an eighth seen once. The sequencing sample was made of cultured non-Tr1 T cells, either the whole culture or a sorted T cell fraction (not recorded which). All receptors derive from a human donor in good health.

Only a few counts were recorded for this clonotype. This chain connects TRBV10-3 to TRBJ2-7, with D possibly matching TRBD2 (6 bases). This CDR3 is 13 amino acids long. Germline CDR1 reads ENHRY; CDR2 reads SYGVKD. Trimming took 10 bases from V and 1 from J, leaving 14 bases between them. The CDR3: CATMGGASYEQYF. The CDR3 region has the DNA TGTGCCACCATGGGGGGAGCTTCCTACGAGCAGTACTTC.

The chain employs TRBV7-8 and TRBJ2-2, with 7 bases lining up with TRBD1. Germline V lookup: CDR1 SGHVS, CDR2 FQNEAQ. The CDR3 runs to 17 residues. The V and J ends lost 5 bases and 3 bases, in that order; junction bases with no gene match: 12. The CDR3 loop is CASSPPPGGLYTGELFF. As DNA, the CDR3 is TGTGCCAGCAGCCCACCCCCAGGGGGATTATACACCGGGGAGCTGTTTTTT.

This clonotype was detected a few times. This chain joins TRBV20-1 and TRBJ2-1, with 8 bases fitting TRBD2. Trimming cost V 3 bases and J 7 bases; bases outside gene matches: 14. CDR1 DFQATT and CDR2 SNEGSKA come from the germline V gene (reference sequence). This CDR3 region has 16 residues. CDR3 in amino acids: CSARSLAGLRFNEQFF. DNA of the CDR3: TGCAGTGCTAGGTCGCTAGCGGGTCTCAGGTTTAATGAGCAGTTCTTC.

The chain combines TRBV29-1 with TRBJ1-1, with no clear D. Trimming cost V 4 bases and J 3 bases, with 6 bases left between them. This CDR3 is built from 11 residues. Germline CDR1 SQVTM, CDR2 ANQGSEA. CDR3 loop: CSVVGHTEAFF. In DNA form, the CDR3 reads TGCAGCGTTGTCGGGCACACTGAAGCTTTCTTT.

There are many counts of this clonotype. The chain couples TRBV20-1 to TRBJ2-3, with a tentative D call TRBD1 (6 bases). This CDR3 comprises 13 residues. Germline V gene lookup returns CDR1 DFQATT and CDR2 SNEGSKA (reference sequence). The V and J ends lost 4 bases and 3 bases respectively, with 11 bases between them. The CDR3 DNA reads as TGCAGTGCTACGACAGGCTGGACAGATACGCAGTATTTT. Translated: CSATTGWTDTQYF.

In the case of this clonotype: This may be a read error: a much more frequent sequence differs by one nucleotide. This chain links TRBV20-1 with TRBJ2-1; TRBD1 agrees at 7 bases. CDR1 is DFQATT, CDR2 SNEGSKA, per germline (reference sequence). V dropped 4 bases and J dropped 10; count of bases not matched to a gene: 7. The CDR3 loop spans 12 amino acids. Written as DNA, the CDR3 is TGCAGTGCTATGGGACAGAGCTACGAGCAGTTCTTC. Protein sequence: CSAMGQSYEQFF.

Notes on this clonotype: A read error may explain this, as a much larger clone is one base away. J is TRBJ2-1 and V is TRBV20-1; D might be TRBD2 (6 bases). This CDR3 is built from 14 residues. Germline assignment: CDR1 DFQATT and CDR2 SNEGSKA (reference sequence). The CDR3 nucleotides read TGCAGTGCCCCGACTAGTGGGAGGCAGGATGAGCAGTTATTC. Protein product: CSAPTSGRQDEQLF.

This clonotype is judged medium-sized. The chain combines TRBV11-2 with TRBJ2-7, with a tentative D call TRBD2 (6 bases). V lost 1 base and J lost 6, with 13 bases in between. CDR1 SGHAT and CDR2 FQNNGV come from the germline V gene. The CDR3 totals 14 residues. The CDR3 loop reads CASSLGLANFEQYF. The CDR3 coding sequence is TGTGCCAGCAGCTTAGGGCTAGCGAATTTCGAGCAGTACTTC.

This clonotype came up a few times. This chain connects TRBV12-3 or TRBV12-4 to TRBJ2-7; 8 bases are a match to TRBD1. This CDR3 has 13 residues. V was clipped by 6 bases and J by 0 bases; unmatched bases: 1. The DNA for the CDR3 is TGTGCCAGCAGGGGACAGGACTCCTACGAGCAGTACTTC. This encodes CASRGQDSYEQYF.

The V and J genes are TRBV11-2 and TRBJ2-5; 11 nucleotides align to TRBD2. Trimming took 1 base from V and 3 from J; bases not matched to a gene: 7. Germline values: CDR1 SGHAT, CDR2 FQNNGV. The CDR3 runs to 17 residues. This CDR3 is CASSLVRASGRKETQYF. DNA of the CDR3: TGTGCCAGCAGCTTAGTTCGGGCTAGCGGGAGGAAAGAGACCCAGTACTTC.

Concerning this clonotype itself: This may be a read error, as it is one base from a much larger clone. V and J are TRBV28 and TRBJ2-7; D possibly corresponds to TRBD2 (5 bases). Germline V lookup: CDR1 MDHEN, CDR2 SYDVKM. Trimming took 3 bases from V and 5 from J, leaving 11 bases between them. The CDR3 is 13 amino acids. CDR3 region: CASSFGIGDEQYF. The CDR3 coding sequence is TGTGCCAGCAGTTTTGGGATCGGGGACGAGCAGTACTTC.

The chain has TRBV5-1 and TRBJ2-2; 10 positions match TRBD2. CDR1 is SGHRS, CDR2 YFSETQ, per germline. This CDR3 contains 19 residues. With V trimmed by 2 bases and J by 4 bases, 14 bases remained unmatched. The CDR3 DNA reads TGCGCCAGCAGCTTTGACCTAGCGGGAGTCCTGAGCCGCACCGGGGAGCTGTTTTTT. Its protein product is CASSFDLAGVLSRTGELFF.

This clonotype was recorded many times. This sequence joins TRBV7-9 and TRBJ1-4; no firm D call. V lost 6 bases and J 8 bases, leaving 10 bases between the germline ends. The CDR3 runs 12 residues. CDR1 and CDR2 (germline): SEHNR, FQNEAQ (reference sequence). The CDR3 DNA follows: TGTGCCAGCAGTCAAGAGGGCGAAAAACTGTTTTTT. Translating it yields CASSQEGEKLFF. Looking up the rest from reference TRBV7-9 and TRBJ1-4 gives the full variable domain: DTGVSQNPRHKITKRGQNVTFRCDPISEHNRLYWYRQTLGQGPEFLTYFQNEAQLEKSRLLSDRFSAERPKGSFSTLEIQRTEQGDSAMYLCASSQEGEKLFFGSGTQLSVL.

This clonotype was counted at least ten times. The chain carries TRBV19 and TRBJ2-2; D may be TRBD1 (6 bases). V was pared by 5 bases and J by 1 base, with 11 bases between. The germline CDR1 and CDR2 sequences are LNHDA and SQIVND (reference sequence). The CDR3 covers 15 residues. CDR3 region: CASSLTGLNTGELFF. The CDR3 coding sequence is TGTGCCAGTAGTTTGACAGGTCTGAACACCGGGGAGCTGTTTTTT.

This clonotype was detected many times. The chain joins TRBV7-8 to TRBJ2-5, with a tentative D call TRBD1 (6 bases). Germline loops: CDR1 SGHVS, CDR2 FQNEAQ. CDR3 length equals 14 residues. Trimming left V 6 bases short and J 5 bases short, with 16 bases between. The CDR3 bases are TGTGCCAGCAGTTCAGGGGCCGGGGTGGAGACCCAGTACTTC. It encodes CASSSGAGVETQYF.